This T cell receptor beta chain was identified in a study of blood T cells in healthy people across ages. Germline CDR1 and CDR2: LGHNA and YSLEER. This CDR3 has 15 amino acids. Trimming took 1 base from V and 4 from J, leaving 10 bases between them. A word on this clonotype: A single base separates this from a much larger clone, so it may be a read error.

Primers used in a second PCR of roughly 7 to 12 cycles were a sample-barcoded 5' primer and a J-beta primer mix. Each CDR3 protein is one row after TCRdb ran MiXCR on the 5' RACE reads. Of 600,000 or so distinct CDR3 sequences in the sample, under 30% are singletons; the top ten hold about a sixth. The sequencing sample was made of blood. The source is a woman of 80 years or more in good health. The V and J genes are TRBV4-3 and TRBJ1-4; the D is unclear. CDR3 coding DNA: TGCGCCAGCAGCCAAGGTTTTACGGATAATGAAAAACTGTTTTTT. Translating it yields CASSQGFTDNEKLFF.